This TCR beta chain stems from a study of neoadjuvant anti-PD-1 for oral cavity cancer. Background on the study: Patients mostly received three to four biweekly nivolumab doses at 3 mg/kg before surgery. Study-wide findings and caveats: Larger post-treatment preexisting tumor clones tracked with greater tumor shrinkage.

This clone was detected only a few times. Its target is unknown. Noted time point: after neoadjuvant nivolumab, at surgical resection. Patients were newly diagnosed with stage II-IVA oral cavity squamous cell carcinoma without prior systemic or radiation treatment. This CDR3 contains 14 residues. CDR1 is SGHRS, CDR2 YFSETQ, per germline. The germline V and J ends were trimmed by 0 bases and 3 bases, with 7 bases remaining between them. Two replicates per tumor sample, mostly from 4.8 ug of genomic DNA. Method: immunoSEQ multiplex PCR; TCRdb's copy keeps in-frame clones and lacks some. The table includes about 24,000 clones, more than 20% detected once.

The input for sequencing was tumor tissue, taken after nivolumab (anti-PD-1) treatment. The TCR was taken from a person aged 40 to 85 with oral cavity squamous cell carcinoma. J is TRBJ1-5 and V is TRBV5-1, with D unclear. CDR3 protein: CASSLDSHNQPQHF. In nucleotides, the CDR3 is TGCGCCAGCAGCTTGGACAGCCACAATCAGCCCCAGCATTTT.